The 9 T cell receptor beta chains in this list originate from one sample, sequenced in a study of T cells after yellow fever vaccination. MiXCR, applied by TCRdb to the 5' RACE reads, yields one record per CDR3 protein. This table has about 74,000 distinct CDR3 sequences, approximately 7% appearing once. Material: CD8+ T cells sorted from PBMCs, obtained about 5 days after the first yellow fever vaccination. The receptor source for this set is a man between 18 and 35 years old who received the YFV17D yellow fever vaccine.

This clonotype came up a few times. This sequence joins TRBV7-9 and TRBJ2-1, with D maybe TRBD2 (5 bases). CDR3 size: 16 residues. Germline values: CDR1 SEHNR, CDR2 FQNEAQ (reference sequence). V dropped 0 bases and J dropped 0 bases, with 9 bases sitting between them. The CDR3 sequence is CASSLAPADSYNEQFF. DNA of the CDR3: TGTGCCAGCAGCTTAGCCCCAGCGGACTCCTACAATGAGCAGTTCTTC.

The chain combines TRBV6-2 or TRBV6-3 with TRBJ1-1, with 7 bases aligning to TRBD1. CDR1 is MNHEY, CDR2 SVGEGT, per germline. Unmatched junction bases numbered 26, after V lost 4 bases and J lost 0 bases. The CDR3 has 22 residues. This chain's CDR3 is CASSSYRGFNLATTHMNTEAFF. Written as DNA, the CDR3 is TGTGCCAGCAGTTCCTACAGGGGTTTTAATTTGGCCACAACCCATATGAACACTGAAGCTTTCTTT.

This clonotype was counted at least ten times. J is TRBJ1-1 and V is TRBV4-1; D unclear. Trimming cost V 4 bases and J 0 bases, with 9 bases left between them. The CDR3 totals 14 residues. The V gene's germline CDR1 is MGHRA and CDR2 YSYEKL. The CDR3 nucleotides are TGCGCCAGCAGCCCAGTACAGTTGAACACTGAAGCTTTCTTT. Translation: CASSPVQLNTEAFF.

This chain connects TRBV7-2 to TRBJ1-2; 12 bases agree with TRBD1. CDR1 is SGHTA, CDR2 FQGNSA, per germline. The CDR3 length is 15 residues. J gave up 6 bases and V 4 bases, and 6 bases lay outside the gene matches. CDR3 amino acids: CASSSPGQGADGYTF. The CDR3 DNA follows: TGTGCCAGCAGCTCGCCGGGACAGGGGGCCGATGGCTACACCTTC.

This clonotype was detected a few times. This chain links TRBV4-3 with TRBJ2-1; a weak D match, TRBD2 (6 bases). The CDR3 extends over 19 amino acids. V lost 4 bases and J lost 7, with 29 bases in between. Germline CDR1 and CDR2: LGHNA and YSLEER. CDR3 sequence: CASSPGVGPSLQRQNEQFF. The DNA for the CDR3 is TGCGCCAGCAGCCCGGGGGTGGGTCCGTCTCTACAGAGGCAAAATGAGCAGTTCTTC.

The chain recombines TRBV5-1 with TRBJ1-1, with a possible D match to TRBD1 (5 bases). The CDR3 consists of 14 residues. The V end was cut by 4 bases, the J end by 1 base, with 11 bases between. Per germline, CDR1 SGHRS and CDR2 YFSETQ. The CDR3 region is CASSPGQTNTEAFF. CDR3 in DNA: TGCGCCAGCAGCCCTGGACAAACGAACACTGAAGCTTTCTTT.

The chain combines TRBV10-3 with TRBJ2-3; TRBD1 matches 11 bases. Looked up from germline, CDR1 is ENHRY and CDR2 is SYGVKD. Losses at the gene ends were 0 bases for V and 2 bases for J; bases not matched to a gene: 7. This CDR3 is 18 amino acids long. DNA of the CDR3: TGTGCCATCAGTGAGTCGATGCGGGACAGGGGGGACACAGATACGCAGTATTTT. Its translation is CAISESMRDRGDTDTQYF.

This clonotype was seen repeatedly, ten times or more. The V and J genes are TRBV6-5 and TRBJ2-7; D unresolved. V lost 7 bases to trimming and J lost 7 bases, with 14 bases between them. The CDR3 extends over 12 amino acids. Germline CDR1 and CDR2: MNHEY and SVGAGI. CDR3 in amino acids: CASTHGPGEQYF. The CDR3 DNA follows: TGTGCCAGCACCCACGGTCCCGGGGAGCAGTACTTC.

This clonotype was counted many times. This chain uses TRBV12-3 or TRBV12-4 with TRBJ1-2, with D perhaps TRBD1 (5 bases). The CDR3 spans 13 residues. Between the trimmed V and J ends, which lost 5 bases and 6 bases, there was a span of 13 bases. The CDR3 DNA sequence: TGTGCCAGCAGTCCTGGGGGTGGGCATGGCTACACCTTC. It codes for CASSPGGGHGYTF.